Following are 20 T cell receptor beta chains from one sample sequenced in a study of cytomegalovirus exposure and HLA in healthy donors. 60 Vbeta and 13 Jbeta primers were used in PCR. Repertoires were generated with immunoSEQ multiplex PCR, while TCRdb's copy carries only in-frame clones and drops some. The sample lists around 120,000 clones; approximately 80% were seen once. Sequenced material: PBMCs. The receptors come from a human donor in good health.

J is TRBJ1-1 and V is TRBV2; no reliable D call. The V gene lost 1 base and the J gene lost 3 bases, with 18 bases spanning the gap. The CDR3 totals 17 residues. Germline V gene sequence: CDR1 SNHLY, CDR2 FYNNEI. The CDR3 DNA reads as TGTGCCAGCAGTGAAGGGTCAGGCGGTAAGAGGGACACTGAAGCTTTCTTT. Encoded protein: CASSEGSGGKRDTEAFF.

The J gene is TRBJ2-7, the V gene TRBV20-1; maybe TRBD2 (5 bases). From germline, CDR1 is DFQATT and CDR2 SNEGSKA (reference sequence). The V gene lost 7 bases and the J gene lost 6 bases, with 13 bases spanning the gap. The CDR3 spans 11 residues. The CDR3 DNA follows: TGCAGTGTCGGCGGGCCGACCGAGCAGTACTTC. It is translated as CSVGGPTEQYF.

The CDR3 DNA sequence: TGCGCCAGCAGTGACACAGATAGCAATCAGCCCCAGCATTTT. Protein: CASSDTDSNQPQHF. The V gene is TRBV10-2, the J gene TRBJ1-5; D gene uncertain. The CDR3 contains 14 residues. Trimming stripped 3 bases from V and 0 bases from J, with 6 bases between. The germline V gene has CDR1 WSHSY and CDR2 SAAADI.

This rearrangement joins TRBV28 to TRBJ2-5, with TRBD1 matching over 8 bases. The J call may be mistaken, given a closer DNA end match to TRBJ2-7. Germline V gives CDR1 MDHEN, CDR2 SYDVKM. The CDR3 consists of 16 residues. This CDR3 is CASSDTPGQGSYEQYF. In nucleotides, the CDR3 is TGTGCCAGCAGTGATACTCCCGGACAGGGCTCCTACGAGCAGTACTTC.

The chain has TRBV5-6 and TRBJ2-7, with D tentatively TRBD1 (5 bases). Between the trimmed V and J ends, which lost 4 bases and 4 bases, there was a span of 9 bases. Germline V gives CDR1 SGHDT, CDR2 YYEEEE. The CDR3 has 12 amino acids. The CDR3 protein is CASSVTAYEQYF. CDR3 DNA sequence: TGTGCCAGCAGCGTGACAGCGTACGAGCAGTACTTC.

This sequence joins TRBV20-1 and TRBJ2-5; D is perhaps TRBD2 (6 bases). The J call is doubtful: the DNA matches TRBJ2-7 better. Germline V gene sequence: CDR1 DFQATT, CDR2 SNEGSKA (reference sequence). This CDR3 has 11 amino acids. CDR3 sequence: CSARLASEQYF. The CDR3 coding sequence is TGCAGTGCTAGGCTAGCGAGCGAGCAGTACTTC.

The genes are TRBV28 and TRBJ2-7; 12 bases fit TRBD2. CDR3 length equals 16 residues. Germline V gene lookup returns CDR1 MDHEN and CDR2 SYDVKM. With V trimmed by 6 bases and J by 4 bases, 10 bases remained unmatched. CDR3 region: CASRDRLAGGSYEQYF. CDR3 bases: TGTGCCAGCAGAGATCGCCTAGCGGGAGGGAGTTACGAGCAGTACTTC.

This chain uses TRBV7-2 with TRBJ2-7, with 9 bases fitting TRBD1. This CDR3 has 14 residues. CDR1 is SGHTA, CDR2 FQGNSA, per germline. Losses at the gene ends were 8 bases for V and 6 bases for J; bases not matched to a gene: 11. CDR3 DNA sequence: TGTGCCAGCGCACCAGGGACAGGGTGGTCCGAGCAGTACTTC. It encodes CASAPGTGWSEQYF.

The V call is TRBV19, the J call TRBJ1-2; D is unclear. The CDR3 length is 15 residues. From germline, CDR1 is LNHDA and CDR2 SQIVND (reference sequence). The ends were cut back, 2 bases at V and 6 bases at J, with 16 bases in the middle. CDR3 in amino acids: CASSIQRVGNDGYTF. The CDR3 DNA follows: TGTGCCAGTAGTATACAACGGGTCGGTAATGATGGCTACACCTTC.

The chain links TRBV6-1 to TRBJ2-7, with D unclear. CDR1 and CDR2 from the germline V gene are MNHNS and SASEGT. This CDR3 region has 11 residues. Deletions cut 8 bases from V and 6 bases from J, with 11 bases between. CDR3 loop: CASGSIGEQYF. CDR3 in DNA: TGTGCCAGCGGTTCCATCGGCGAGCAGTACTTC.

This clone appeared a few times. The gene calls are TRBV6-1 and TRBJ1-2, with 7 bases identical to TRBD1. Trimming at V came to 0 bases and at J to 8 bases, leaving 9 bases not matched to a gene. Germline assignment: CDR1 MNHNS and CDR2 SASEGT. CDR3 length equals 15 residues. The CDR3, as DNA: TGTGCCAGCAGTGAAGCTTTACAGGGGCTTTACGGCTACACCTTC. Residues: CASSEALQGLYGYTF.

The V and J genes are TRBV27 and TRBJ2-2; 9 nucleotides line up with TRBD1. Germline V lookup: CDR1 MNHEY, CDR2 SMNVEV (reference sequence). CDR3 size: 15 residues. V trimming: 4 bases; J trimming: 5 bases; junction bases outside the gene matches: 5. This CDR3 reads CASSWGQGPTGELFF. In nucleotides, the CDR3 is TGTGCCAGCAGTTGGGGACAGGGCCCTACCGGGGAGCTGTTTTTT.

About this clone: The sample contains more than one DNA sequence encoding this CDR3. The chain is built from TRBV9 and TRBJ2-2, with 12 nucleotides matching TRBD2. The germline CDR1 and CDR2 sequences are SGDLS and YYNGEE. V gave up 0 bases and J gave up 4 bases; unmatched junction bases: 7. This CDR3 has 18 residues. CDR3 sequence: CASSVGLAGGPGTGELFF. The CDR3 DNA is TGTGCCAGCAGCGTAGGCCTAGCGGGAGGGCCGGGCACCGGGGAGCTGTTTTTT. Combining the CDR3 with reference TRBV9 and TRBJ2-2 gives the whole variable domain DSGVTQTPKHLITATGQRVTLRCSPRSGDLSVYWYQQSLDQGLQFLIQYYNGEERAKGNILERFSAQQFPDLHSELNLSSLELGDSALYFCASSVGLAGGPGTGELFFGEGSRLTVL.

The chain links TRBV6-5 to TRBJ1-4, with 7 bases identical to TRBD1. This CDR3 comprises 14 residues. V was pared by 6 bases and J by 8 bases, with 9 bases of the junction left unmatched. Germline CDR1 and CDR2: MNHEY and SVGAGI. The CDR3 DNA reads TGTGCCAGCAGCCTTGACAGGGTTAAGGAAAAACTGTTTTTT. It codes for CASSLDRVKEKLFF.

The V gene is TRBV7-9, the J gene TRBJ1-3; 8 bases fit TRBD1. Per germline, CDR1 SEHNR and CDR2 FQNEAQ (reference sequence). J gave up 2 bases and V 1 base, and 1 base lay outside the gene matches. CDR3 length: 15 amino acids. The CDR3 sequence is CASSLGTGPGNTIYF. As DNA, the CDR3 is TGTGCCAGCAGCTTAGGGACAGGGCCTGGAAACACCATATATTTT.

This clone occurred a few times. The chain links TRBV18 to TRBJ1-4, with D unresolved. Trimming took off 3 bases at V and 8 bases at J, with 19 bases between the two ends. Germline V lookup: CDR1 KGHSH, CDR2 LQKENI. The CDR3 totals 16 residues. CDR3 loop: CASSPTTPDLREKLFF. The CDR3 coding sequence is TGTGCCAGCTCACCTACTACCCCGGATCTAAGGGAAAAACTGTTTTTT. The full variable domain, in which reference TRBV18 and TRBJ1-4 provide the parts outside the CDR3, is NAGVMQNPRHLVRRRGQEARLRCSPMKGHSHVYWYRQLPEEGLKFMVYLQKENIIDESGMPKERFSAEFPKEGPSILRIQQVVRGDSAAYFCASSPTTPDLREKLFFGSGTQLSVL.

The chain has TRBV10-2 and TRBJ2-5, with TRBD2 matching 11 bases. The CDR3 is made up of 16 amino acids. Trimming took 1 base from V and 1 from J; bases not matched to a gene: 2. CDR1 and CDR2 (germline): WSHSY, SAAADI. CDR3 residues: CASSELAGGIQETQYF. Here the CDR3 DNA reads TGCGCCAGCAGTGAGTTAGCGGGAGGGATCCAAGAGACCCAGTACTTC.

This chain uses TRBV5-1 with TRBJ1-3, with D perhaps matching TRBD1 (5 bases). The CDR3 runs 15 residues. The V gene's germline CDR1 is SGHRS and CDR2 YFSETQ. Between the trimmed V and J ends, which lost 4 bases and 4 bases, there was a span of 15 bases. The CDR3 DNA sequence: TGCGCCAGCAGCGTGTGGGGGGGAATAGGAAACACCATATATTTT. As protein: CASSVWGGIGNTIYF.

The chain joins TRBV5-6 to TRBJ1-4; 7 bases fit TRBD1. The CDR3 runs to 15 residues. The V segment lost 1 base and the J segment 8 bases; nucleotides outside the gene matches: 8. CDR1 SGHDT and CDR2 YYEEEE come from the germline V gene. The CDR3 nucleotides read TGTGCCAGCAGCTTGAGGACAGGAGGTAGCGAAAAACTGTTTTTT. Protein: CASSLRTGGSEKLFF.

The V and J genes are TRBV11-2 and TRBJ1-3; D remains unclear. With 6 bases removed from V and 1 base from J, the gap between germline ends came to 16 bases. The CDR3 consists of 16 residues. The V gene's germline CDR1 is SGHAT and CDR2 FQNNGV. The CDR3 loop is CASSSQPPGSGNTIYF. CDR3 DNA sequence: TGTGCCAGCAGTTCACAGCCCCCGGGGTCTGGAAACACCATATATTTT.